The rows below give T cell receptor beta chains drawn from one sample of a study of Graves' ophthalmopathy and Graves' hyperthyroidism. Using its own MiXCR run on the multiplex PCR reads, TCRdb lists one record per CDR3 protein. The sample lists over 450,000 distinct CDR3 sequences; around 15% were seen once. Material: blood. The source is a woman aged 25 to 45 with Graves' ophthalmopathy. The CDR3 runs from the conserved cysteine through the conserved F or W. The D gene is left open where the match is weak. Clone size is stated in some rows and not others, as once, few, many or a class when expanded.

abundance: many
v_gene: TRBV15
d_gene: NA
j_gene: TRBJ1-1
CDR3aa: CATSRVVSNTEAFF
CDR3nt: TGTGCCACCAGCAGAGTCGTCAGTAACACTGAAGCTTTCTTT

abundance: many
v_gene: TRBV28
d_gene: TRBD1
j_gene: TRBJ2-7
CDR3aa: CASRDRGVYREQYF
CDR3nt: TGTGCCAGCAGGGACAGGGGAGTTTATCGCGAGCAGTACTTC

abundance: many
v_gene: TRBV6-1
d_gene: NA
j_gene: TRBJ1-2
CDR3aa: CASSVAPNYGYTF
CDR3nt: TGTGCCAGCAGTGTGGCGCCTAACTATGGCTACACCTTC

abundance: NA
v_gene: TRBV11-2
d_gene: NA
j_gene: TRBJ2-2
CDR3aa: CASSATINGELFF
CDR3nt: TGTGCCAGCAGCGCAACAATCAACGGGGAGCTGTTTTTT

abundance: NA
v_gene: TRBV28
d_gene: NA
j_gene: TRBJ2-5
CDR3aa: CASSQRPETQYF
CDR3nt: TGTGCCAGCAGCCAAAGACCCGAGACCCAGTACTTC

abundance: many
v_gene: TRBV28
d_gene: NA
j_gene: TRBJ1-5
CDR3aa: CASSFLDRYSNQPQHF
CDR3nt: TGTGCCAGCAGTTTCCTCGACAGATATAGCAATCAGCCCCAGCATTTT

abundance: many
v_gene: TRBV13
d_gene: TRBD1
j_gene: TRBJ2-5
CDR3aa: CASSAPGQGSETQYF
CDR3nt: TGTGCCAGCAGCGCTCCGGGACAGGGATCAGAGACCCAGTACTTC

abundance: many
v_gene: TRBV28
d_gene: TRBD1
j_gene: TRBJ2-7
CDR3aa: CAIEGTGDYEQYF
CDR3nt: TGTGCCATAGAAGGGACAGGGGACTACGAGCAGTACTTC

abundance: many
v_gene: TRBV11-2
d_gene: NA
j_gene: TRBJ2-7
CDR3aa: CASSPGPFSYEQYF
CDR3nt: TGTGCCAGCAGCCCGGGACCATTTTCCTACGAGCAGTACTTC

abundance: many
v_gene: TRBV5-1
d_gene: NA
j_gene: TRBJ2-7
CDR3aa: CASSSQGHYAEQYF
CDR3nt: TGCGCCAGCAGCTCGCAGGGGCACTACGCCGAGCAGTACTTC

abundance: few
v_gene: TRBV6-1
d_gene: TRBD1
j_gene: TRBJ1-2
CDR3aa: CASSLPDRKGGYTF
CDR3nt: TGTGCCAGCAGTCTCCCGGACAGGAAGGGTGGCTACACCTTC

abundance: many
v_gene: TRBV6-5
d_gene: NA
j_gene: TRBJ2-7
CDR3aa: CASSYGGLSSYEQYF
CDR3nt: TGTGCCAGCAGTTACGGGGGGCTCAGCTCCTACGAGCAGTACTTC

abundance: many
v_gene: TRBV28
d_gene: NA
j_gene: TRBJ1-3
CDR3aa: CASSAPRGSPSGNTIYF
CDR3nt: TGTGCCAGCAGTGCCCCTCGGGGTTCCCCCTCTGGAAACACCATATATTTT

abundance: NA
v_gene: TRBV12-3/TRBV12-4
d_gene: NA
j_gene: TRBJ2-7
CDR3aa: CASMGQSDEQYF
CDR3nt: TGTGCCAGCATGGGCCAAAGCGACGAGCAGTACTTC

abundance: many
v_gene: TRBV12-3/TRBV12-4
d_gene: NA
j_gene: TRBJ1-1
CDR3aa: CASSLALDNPNTEAFF
CDR3nt: TGTGCCAGCAGTTTAGCCTTGGACAACCCGAACACTGAAGCTTTCTTT

abundance: many
v_gene: TRBV28
d_gene: NA
j_gene: TRBJ1-1
CDR3aa: CASSFRRNTEAFF
CDR3nt: TGTGCCAGCAGTTTTAGGAGGAACACTGAAGCTTTCTTT

abundance: NA
v_gene: TRBV5-1
d_gene: TRBD1
j_gene: TRBJ2-7
CDR3aa: CASSQGQVGSSYEQYF
CDR3nt: TGCGCCAGCAGCCAGGGACAGGTCGGGAGCTCCTACGAGCAGTACTTC

abundance: many
v_gene: TRBV20-1
d_gene: TRBD2
j_gene: TRBJ2-7
CDR3aa: CSAQRGGSNEQYF
CDR3nt: TGCAGTGCTCAGCGGGGGGGCTCAAACGAGCAGTACTTC

abundance: many
v_gene: TRBV20-1
d_gene: NA
j_gene: TRBJ1-6
CDR3aa: CSARRDSNSPLHF
CDR3nt: TGCAGTGCTAGAAGGGATTCTAATTCACCCCTCCACTTT

abundance: many
v_gene: TRBV20-1
d_gene: TRBD1
j_gene: TRBJ1-2
CDR3aa: CSAEKTGNYGYTF
CDR3nt: TGCAGTGCGGAGAAGACAGGGAACTATGGCTACACCTTC

abundance: NA
v_gene: TRBV4-1
d_gene: NA
j_gene: TRBJ2-2
CDR3aa: CASSQPRRGVTGELFF
CDR3nt: TGCGCCAGCAGCCAACCCCGAAGGGGCGTCACCGGGGAGCTGTTTTTT

abundance: many
v_gene: TRBV6-1
d_gene: NA
j_gene: TRBJ1-5
CDR3aa: CASTPRGGRQPQHF
CDR3nt: TGTGCCAGCACCCCTAGGGGAGGGCGCCAGCCCCAGCATTTT

abundance: many
v_gene: TRBV6-2/TRBV6-3
d_gene: TRBD1
j_gene: TRBJ1-5
CDR3aa: CASRADRVVNQPQHF
CDR3nt: TGTGCCAGCAGAGCCGACAGGGTGGTGAATCAGCCCCAGCATTTT

abundance: many
v_gene: TRBV11-2
d_gene: NA
j_gene: TRBJ1-1
CDR3aa: CAGSLSLNTEAFF
CDR3nt: TGTGCCGGCAGCTTATCCCTGAACACTGAAGCTTTCTTT

abundance: many
v_gene: TRBV19
d_gene: TRBD1
j_gene: TRBJ2-5
CDR3aa: CASSDRVDQETQYF
CDR3nt: TGTGCCAGTAGTGACAGGGTCGACCAAGAGACCCAGTACTTC

abundance: many
v_gene: TRBV6-1
d_gene: NA
j_gene: TRBJ2-7
CDR3aa: CASSLGRDNSYEQYF
CDR3nt: TGTGCCAGCAGTCTAGGCCGGGACAACTCCTACGAGCAGTACTTC

abundance: many
v_gene: TRBV29-1
d_gene: NA
j_gene: TRBJ2-5
CDR3aa: CSVQGVGQETQYF
CDR3nt: TGCAGCGTTCAGGGAGTGGGGCAAGAGACCCAGTACTTC

abundance: many
v_gene: TRBV7-2
d_gene: NA
j_gene: TRBJ2-7
CDR3aa: CASSSIAGARSYEQYF
CDR3nt: TGTGCCAGCAGCAGCATCGCGGGGGCCCGCTCCTACGAGCAGTACTTC